This T cell receptor beta chain stems from a study of T cell responses to AZD1222 COVID-19 vaccine. Whole-study findings and limits: After the peak T cell response, and only then, were repertoires sampled. Unmutated regions of variants are reportedly targeted by nearly half of spike-specific TCRs. Increased Spike-specific TCR breadth and depth were observed after two AZD1222 doses. AZD1222 recipients seropositive at baseline numbered only 5 or 6.

Regarding this clone: Antigen: not known.

Generated by immunoSEQ multiplex PCR, the TCRdb table keeps only in-frame clones and is missing some. The repertoire consists of approximately 130,000 clones, with approximately 93% occurring once and the leading ten covering approximately 3.1%. Germline V gene sequence: CDR1 LGHNA, CDR2 YNFKEQ. Trimming removed 1 base from V and 5 bases from J, with 8 bases in between. This CDR3 contains 13 residues. The sequence was obtained from an adult in good health. The chain is built from TRBV4-2 and TRBJ1-1, with no clear D. Source: peripheral blood, taken on day 0 of AZD1222 vaccination. Written as DNA, the CDR3 is TGTGCCAGCAGCCAAGCACCCAGGACTGAAGCTTTCTTT. Residues: CASSQAPRTEAFF.